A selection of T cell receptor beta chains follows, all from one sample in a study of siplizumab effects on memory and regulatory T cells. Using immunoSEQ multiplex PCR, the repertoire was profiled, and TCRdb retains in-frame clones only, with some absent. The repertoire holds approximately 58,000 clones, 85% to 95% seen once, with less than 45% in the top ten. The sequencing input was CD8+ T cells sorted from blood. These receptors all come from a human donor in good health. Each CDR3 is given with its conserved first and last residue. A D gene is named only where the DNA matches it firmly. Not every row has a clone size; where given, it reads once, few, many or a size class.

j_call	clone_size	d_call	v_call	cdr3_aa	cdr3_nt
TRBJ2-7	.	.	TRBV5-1	CASRGDGSYEQYF	TGCGCCAGCAGGGGGGACGGTTCCTACGAGCAGTACTTC
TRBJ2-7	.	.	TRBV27	CASSKRTRTYEQYF	TGTGCCAGCAGTAAACGGACAAGGACCTACGAGCAGTACTTC
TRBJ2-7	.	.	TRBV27	CASNGRSSYEQYF	TGTGCCAGCAATGGTAGGAGCTCCTACGAGCAGTACTTC
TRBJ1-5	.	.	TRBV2	CASTGAGNPEPQHF	TGTGCCAGCACGGGGGCGGGGAATCCGGAGCCCCAGCATTTT
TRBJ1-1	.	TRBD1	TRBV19	CASMTGGTEAFF	TGTGCCAGTATGACAGGGGGAACTGAAGCTTTCTTT
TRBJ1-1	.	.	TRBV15	CATSRSGRGAFF	TGTGCCACCAGCAGAAGCGGCAGGGGAGCTTTCTTT
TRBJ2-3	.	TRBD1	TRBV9	CASIPGTGSTDTQYF	TGTGCCAGCATCCCTGGGACAGGGTCGACAGATACGCAGTATTTT
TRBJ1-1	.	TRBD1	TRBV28	CASSFLPGTGVNTEAFF	TGTGCCAGCAGTTTTCTTCCAGGGACAGGGGTGAACACTGAAGCTTTCTTT
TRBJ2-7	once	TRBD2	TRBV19	CATRVREGYEQYF	TGTGCCACTAGGGTCAGGGAGGGATACGAGCAGTACTTC
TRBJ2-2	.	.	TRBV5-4	CAGRQDNTGELFF	TGTGCCGGCCGACAGGATAACACCGGGGAGCTGTTTTTT
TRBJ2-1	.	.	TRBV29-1	CSGLGGTLDNEQFF	TGCAGCGGCCTAGGTGGGACCCTTGACAATGAGCAGTTCTTC
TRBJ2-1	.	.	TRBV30	CAWTEGGRTQFF	TGTGCCTGGACCGAAGGAGGGCGTACACAGTTCTTC
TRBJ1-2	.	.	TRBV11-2	CASSLGVGAGYTF	TGTGCCAGCAGCTTAGGCGTGGGTGCCGGCTACACCTTC
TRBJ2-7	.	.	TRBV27	CASSLLGASYEQYF	TGTGCCAGCAGTTTATTAGGGGCCTCCTACGAGCAGTACTTC
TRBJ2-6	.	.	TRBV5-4	CASSLLFSGANVLTF	TGTGCCAGCAGCTTGCTCTTCTCTGGGGCCAACGTCCTGACTTTC
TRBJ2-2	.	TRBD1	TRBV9	CASSSEDRGVSGELFF	TGTGCCAGCAGCTCAGAGGACAGGGGCGTTTCCGGGGAGCTGTTTTTT
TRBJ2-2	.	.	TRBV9	CASSVGGTGELFF	TGTGCCAGCAGCGTAGGCGGCACCGGGGAGCTGTTTTTT
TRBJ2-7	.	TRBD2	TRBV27	CASSLKLAGAYEQYF	TGTGCCAGCAGTTTAAAACTAGCGGGAGCCTACGAGCAGTACTTC
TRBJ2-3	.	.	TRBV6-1	CASSEEVPDTQYF	TGTGCCAGCAGTGAAGAGGTCCCAGATACGCAGTATTTT
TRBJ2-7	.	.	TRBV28	CASSLTGSYEQYF	TGTGCCAGCAGCCTCACAGGCTCCTACGAGCAGTACTTC